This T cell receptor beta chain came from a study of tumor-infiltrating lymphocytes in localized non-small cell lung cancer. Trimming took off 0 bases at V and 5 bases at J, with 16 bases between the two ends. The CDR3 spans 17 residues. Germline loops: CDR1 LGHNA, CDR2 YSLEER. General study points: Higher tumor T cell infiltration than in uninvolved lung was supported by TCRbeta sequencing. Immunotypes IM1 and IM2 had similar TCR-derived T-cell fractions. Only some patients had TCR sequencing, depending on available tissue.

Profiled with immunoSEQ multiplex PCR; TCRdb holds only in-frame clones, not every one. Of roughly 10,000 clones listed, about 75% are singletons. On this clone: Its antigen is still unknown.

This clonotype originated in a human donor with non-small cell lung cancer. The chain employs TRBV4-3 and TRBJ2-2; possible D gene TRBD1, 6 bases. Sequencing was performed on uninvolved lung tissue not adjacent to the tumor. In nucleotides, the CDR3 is TGCGCCAGCAGCCAAGATGCTCGGCAGGGGCGGACCGGGGAGCTGTTTTTT. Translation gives CASSQDARQGRTGELFF.